The 22 T cell receptor beta chains below were found in one sample sequenced in a study of molecular identifiers for immune sequencing clone quantification. TCRdb fed the PCR reads into MiXCR, producing one record per CDR3 protein. The profile shows over 550,000 distinct CDR3 sequences, roughly 25% of them singletons. Input material: naive CD8+ T cells from blood, with Jurkat cell RNA spiked in. Sample subset: FACS-sorted CD8+CD4-CCR7+CD45RA+ naive T cells. The receptors here all came from a human donor in good health. Some libraries in this study had Jurkat cell RNA spiked in.

This clonotype was counted many times. The CDR3 loop is CASSSPGTFRNSPSYEQYF. CDR3 DNA: TGTGCCAGCAGCTCCCCCGGGACCTTCCGCAACTCGCCGTCCTACGAGCAGTACTTC. The chain carries TRBV28 and TRBJ2-7; D might be TRBD1 or TRBD2, each matching 5 bases. V lost 6 bases and J lost 1, with 28 bases in between. There are 19 residues in the CDR3. Germline loops: CDR1 MDHEN, CDR2 SYDVKM.

This clonotype was counted a few times. The rearrangement links TRBV27 to TRBJ2-3, with 9 bases aligning to TRBD1. Germline loops: CDR1 MNHEY, CDR2 SMNVEV (reference sequence). This CDR3 is 15 amino acids long. The junction had 10 bases not matched to a gene; V was cut back by 8 bases and J by 4 bases. CDR3 protein: CASRPGTGRSDTQYF. In DNA form, the CDR3 reads TGTGCCAGCCGTCCCGGGACAGGGCGATCAGATACGCAGTATTTT.

The chain uses TRBV15 and TRBJ1-4; D gene uncertain. Germline loops: CDR1 LNHNV, CDR2 YYDKDF (reference sequence). V lost 0 bases and J 0 bases, leaving 11 bases between the germline ends. CDR3 size: 17 residues. The CDR3 reads CATSRDIWSATNEKLFF. The CDR3 DNA sequence: TGTGCCACCAGCAGAGATATATGGAGCGCAACTAATGAAAAACTGTTTTTT.

This clonotype was seen more than once but under ten times. This may be a read error, as it is one base from a much larger clone. The V call is TRBV29-1, the J call TRBJ1-1; a possible D gene is TRBD1 (6 bases). The germline CDR1 and CDR2 sequences are SQVTM and ANQGSEA. Trimming removed 7 bases at V and 10 bases at J, with 28 bases between. This CDR3 has 15 amino acids. In DNA form, the CDR3 reads TGCAGCGCCACACCAGGGGATAATGTACTACTTGGAGCTTTCTTT. Translating it yields CSATPGDNVLLGAFF.

This sequence joins TRBV12-5 and TRBJ2-1; D may correspond to TRBD1 or TRBD2 (6 bases each). Trimming took off 4 bases at V and 7 bases at J, with 20 bases between the two ends. CDR1 and CDR2 (germline): LGHNT, FRNRAP. CDR3 length equals 16 residues. The CDR3: CASGSHREVMMNEQFF. CDR3 DNA sequence: TGTGCTAGTGGTTCTCACAGGGAGGTTATGATGAATGAGCAGTTCTTC. Drawing the rest from reference TRBV12-5 and TRBJ2-1, the complete variable domain is DARVTQTPRHKVTEMGQEVTMRCQPILGHNTVFWYRQTMMQGLELLAYFRNRAPLDDSGMPKDRFSAEMPDATLATLKIQPSEPRDSAVYFCASGSHREVMMNEQFFGPGTRLTVL.

The V call is TRBV28, the J call TRBJ1-6; 7 positions agree with TRBD1. The V gene's germline CDR1 is MDHEN and CDR2 SYDVKM. V gave up 7 bases and J gave up 6 bases; unmatched junction bases: 9. The CDR3 has 15 amino acids. The DNA for the CDR3 is TGTGCCAGCACTCGCGGGAGGGACAGTAATTCACCCCTCCACTTT. This codes for CASTRGRDSNSPLHF.

The chain uses TRBV19 and TRBJ1-5; TRBD1 aligns across 9 bases. Germline V CDR1 and CDR2: LNHDA, SQIVND (reference sequence). This CDR3 comprises 15 residues. V lost 2 bases to trimming and J lost 5 bases; unmatched junction nucleotides: 4. CDR3 nucleotides: TGTGCCAGTAGTATACTGACAGGGGGAGATCAGCCCCAGCATTTT. This codes for CASSILTGGDQPQHF.

Comment on this clonotype: A much more abundant neighbour one base away suggests this may be a read error. The V call is TRBV30, the J call TRBJ2-5; 9 nucleotides agree with TRBD1. The CDR3 runs to 16 residues. CDR1 is GTSNPN and CDR2 is SVGIG in the germline V gene (reference sequence). The CDR3 DNA reads as TGTGCCTGGGATACCGGGACAGGGCTTTGGCAAGAGTCCCAGTACTTC. The encoded protein is CAWDTGTGLWQESQYF.

The genes are TRBV7-3 and TRBJ2-2; D possibly corresponds to TRBD1 (6 bases). The CDR3 consists of 18 residues. Trimming pared 5 bases from V and 0 bases from J, leaving 19 bases between. Germline V gives CDR1 SGHTA, CDR2 FQGTGA. The CDR3 DNA is TGTGCCAGCAGCCCCTACTATCCAACAGGGTCGAACACCGGGGAGCTGTTTTTT. Its protein product is CASSPYYPTGSNTGELFF. The full variable domain, completed using reference TRBV7-3 and TRBJ2-2, is GAGVSQTPSNKVTEKGKYVELRCDPISGHTALYWYRQSLGQGPEFLIYFQGTGAADDSGLPNDRFFAVRPEGSVSTLKIQRTERGDSAVYLCASSPYYPTGSNTGELFFGEGSRLTVL.

This clonotype was counted between two and nine times. The chain uses TRBV27 and TRBJ1-2; 9 bases are shared with TRBD1. The CDR3 is made up of 16 amino acids. Germline CDR1 MNHEY, CDR2 SMNVEV (reference sequence). With V trimmed by 5 bases and J by 0 bases, 7 bases remained unmatched. CDR3 sequence: CASSGQGRGANYGYTF. The CDR3 DNA reads TGTGCCAGCAGTGGACAGGGGCGAGGGGCTAACTATGGCTACACCTTC.

The sample holds a few counts of this clonotype. At one end the junction does not follow the germline gene, possibly because of a read error. The chain recombines TRBV24-1 with TRBJ2-3; 7 bases line up with TRBD1. The CDR3 runs 16 residues. From germline, CDR1 is KGHDR and CDR2 SFDVKD. CDR3 nucleotide sequence: TGTGCCACCGGTGATTACAGGGGCGAACGGGCAGATACGCAGTATTTT. Protein product: CATGDYRGERADTQYF.

This clonotype was picked up many times. The chain is built from TRBV30 and TRBJ2-2; D uncertain. CDR1 GTSNPN and CDR2 SVGIG come from the germline V gene (reference sequence). The CDR3 runs 13 residues. Trimming stripped 1 base from V and 3 bases from J, with 6 bases between. CDR3 loop: CAWSDSYTGELFF. The CDR3 DNA follows: TGTGCCTGGAGTGACAGCTACACCGGGGAGCTGTTTTTT.

This clonotype was counted ten times or more. The chain joins TRBV5-4 to TRBJ1-1; the D gene is possibly TRBD1 (5 bases). In germline, CDR1 is SGHNT, CDR2 YYREEE (reference sequence). Trimming removed 0 bases at V and 2 bases at J, with 17 bases between. This CDR3 has 17 amino acids. Here the CDR3 reads CASSLESWVGTNTEAFF. CDR3 DNA sequence: TGTGCCAGCAGCTTGGAATCGTGGGTAGGGACCAACACTGAAGCTTTCTTT.

A note on this clonotype: This sequence may be a read error, since a much larger clone differs from it by one base. The V gene is TRBV29-1, the J gene TRBJ2-7; 7 bases align to TRBD2. With V trimmed by 4 bases and J by 12 bases, 12 bases remained unmatched. This CDR3 region has 12 residues. Germline CDR1 SQVTM, CDR2 ANQGSEA. This chain's CDR3 is CSVGSGEGKLYF. The DNA for the CDR3 is TGCAGCGTTGGCTCGGGGGAGGGAAAGCTGTACTTC.

This chain uses TRBV7-8 with TRBJ1-6; D is perhaps TRBD1 (5 bases). V was clipped by 4 bases and J by 0 bases, with 13 bases between them. The CDR3 loop spans 17 amino acids. Germline V gene sequence: CDR1 SGHVS, CDR2 FQNEAQ. CDR3: CASSWGRKSSYNSPLHF. The CDR3 region has the DNA TGTGCCAGCAGCTGGGGCCGAAAGAGCTCCTATAATTCACCCCTCCACTTT.

This clonotype was observed many times. The J gene is TRBJ2-2, the V gene TRBV19; TRBD1 matches at 9 bases. Germline V lookup: CDR1 LNHDA, CDR2 SQIVND (reference sequence). J gave up 5 bases and V 5 bases, and 9 bases lay outside the gene matches. CDR3 size: 16 residues. The CDR3 sequence is CASSPAGTGITGELFF. The CDR3 bases are TGTGCCAGTAGTCCCGCAGGGACAGGGATAACCGGGGAGCTGTTTTTT. The full variable domain, its missing parts supplied by reference TRBV19 and TRBJ2-2, is DGGITQSPKYLFRKEGQNVTLSCEQNLNHDAMYWYRQDPGQGLRLIYYSQIVNDFQKGDIAEGYSVSREKKESFPLTVTSAQKNPTAFYLCASSPAGTGITGELFFGEGSRLTVL.

This clonotype was seen a few times. A much larger clone differs from this one at a single base, so this may be a read error. The gene calls are TRBV7-9 and TRBJ2-7; a possible D gene is TRBD1 (6 bases). This CDR3 has 13 residues. The germline V gene encodes CDR1 SEHNR and CDR2 FQNEAQ (reference sequence). The CDR3 sequence is CAGSSGQNYEQYF. Here the CDR3 DNA reads TGTGCCGGCAGCTCGGGACAAAATTACGAGCAGTACTTC.

This clonotype was observed at least ten times. The CDR3 nucleotides read TGTGCCAGCAGCTTAGAAGACCCTGGGGCCAACGTCCTGACTTTC. Protein sequence: CASSLEDPGANVLTF. This rearrangement joins TRBV13 to TRBJ2-6, with D uncertain. The CDR3 runs to 15 residues. Trimming took off 1 base at V and 2 bases at J, with 6 bases between the two ends. Looked up from germline, CDR1 is PRHDT and CDR2 is FYEKMQ (reference sequence).

The chain has TRBV24-1 and TRBJ2-5; D uncertain. The CDR3 contains 13 residues. CDR1 is KGHDR, CDR2 SFDVKD, per germline. V was clipped by 1 base and J by 2 bases, with 4 bases between them. The CDR3 region is CATSDFGQETQYF. CDR3 bases: TGTGCCACCAGTGATTTCGGTCAAGAGACCCAGTACTTC.

In its sample, this clonotype was seen once. With a much larger clone just one base away, this may be a read error. The chain employs TRBV4-1 and TRBJ2-1; TRBD1 agrees at 9 bases. The CDR3 extends over 15 amino acids. In germline, CDR1 is MGHRA, CDR2 YSYEKL. CDR3 region: CASSQEGQGYNEQIF. In nucleotides, the CDR3 is TGCGCCAGCAGCCAAGAGGGACAGGGCTACAATGAGCAGATCTTC.

This rearrangement joins TRBV10-2 to TRBJ1-5; tentative D call: TRBD1 (5 bases). CDR1 and CDR2 (germline): WSHSY, SAAADI. The CDR3 spans 15 residues. V was clipped by 3 bases and J by 0 bases, with 9 bases between them. The CDR3: CASSDDRTSNQPQHF. In DNA, the CDR3 is TGCGCCAGCAGTGACGACAGAACTAGCAATCAGCCCCAGCATTTT.

The chain joins TRBV4-3 to TRBJ1-3; D ambiguous. CDR1 is LGHNA and CDR2 is YSLEER in the germline V gene. This CDR3 spans 16 amino acids. With 0 bases removed from V and 0 bases from J, the gap between germline ends came to 9 bases. CDR3: CASSQDGRGSGNTIYF. The CDR3 nucleotides are TGCGCCAGCAGCCAAGACGGTCGGGGCTCTGGAAACACCATATATTTT.